A selection of T cell receptor beta chains follows, all from one sample in a study of T cell repertoires in cytomegalovirus infection. From the reads, TCRdb called clonotypes with MiXCR, one entry per CDR3 protein. The sample has about 300,000 distinct CDR3 sequences; around 10% are singletons. Source material: PBMCs. The source is a human donor in good health (CMV status not recorded). Some clones in this sample may be carry-over from other donors' samples. CDR3s include the opening cysteine and the closing phenylalanine or tryptophan. D genes are given only for firm matches. A clone size is listed for some rows: how often the clone was seen (once, few, many), or a class if it is expanded.

few,TRBJ2-1,TRBD1,TRBV20-1,TGCAGTGCTAGTGGACAGGCCGACTACAATGAGCAGTTCTTC,CSASGQADYNEQFF
many,TRBJ2-1,.,TRBV19,TGTGCCAGTAGTATAGGAAGGAGCGATCGCGATGAGCAGTTCTTC,CASSIGRSDRDEQFF
few,TRBJ2-2,TRBD1,TRBV2,TGTGCCAGCAGAGGCCCCGTGACAGGGGTTACCGGGGAGCTGTTTTTT,CASRGPVTGVTGELFF
many,TRBJ2-5,TRBD2,TRBV6-2/TRBV6-3,TGTGCCAGCAGTCCTTTGACTAGCGGGGGTGAGACCCAGTACTTC,CASSPLTSGGETQYF
few,TRBJ2-7,TRBD1,TRBV10-2,TGCGCCAGCAGTGAGTTACAGGGGGAGCAGTACTTC,CASSELQGEQYF
many,TRBJ1-1,.,TRBV20-1,TGCAGTGCTAGTCGCGGGGACACTGAAGCTTTCTTT,CSASRGDTEAFF
.,TRBJ2-1,TRBD2,TRBV10-3,TGTGCCATCAGCCAAAGCGGGGGGGCTAGCAATGAGCAGTTCTTC,CAISQSGGASNEQFF
many,TRBJ2-1,.,TRBV7-9,TGTGCCAGCAGCTTAGATGGGAATCGGAAAAACTTGTACAATGAGCAGTTCTTC,CASSLDGNRKNLYNEQFF
many,TRBJ1-3,TRBD1,TRBV28,TGTGCCAGCAGGGAAACAGGGGTGAGCGGAAACACCATATATTTT,CASRETGVSGNTIYF
.,TRBJ2-1,TRBD1,TRBV9,TGTGCCAGCAGCCCACGGACAGGACAAACGGGGTCCTATAATGAGCAGTTCTTC,CASSPRTGQTGSYNEQFF
many,TRBJ1-4,.,TRBV7-9,TGTGCCAGCAGCGCGGACAACCTTCGCTCCGAAAAACTGTTTTTT,CASSADNLRSEKLFF
few,TRBJ1-5,.,TRBV20-1,TGCAGTGCTAGGACACCTAACAGCAATCAGCCCCAGCATTTT,CSARTPNSNQPQHF
few,TRBJ2-5,TRBD1,TRBV29-1,TGCAGCGTTGATGCGGGACAGGCCATCGAGACCCAGTACTTC,CSVDAGQAIETQYF
many,TRBJ2-2,.,TRBV29-1,TGCAGCGTACACACCATCTGGGGTGGTGAAACCGGGGAGCTGTTTTTT,CSVHTIWGGETGELFF
.,TRBJ2-2,TRBD1,TRBV20-1,TGCAGTGCTACCCGGGACAGCGCGACCACCGGGGAGCTGTTTTTT,CSATRDSATTGELFF
many,TRBJ1-4,.,TRBV7-9,TGTGCCAGCATGGACTCTAATGAAAAACTGTTTTTT,CASMDSNEKLFF
many,TRBJ1-2,.,TRBV7-9,TGTGCCAGCAGCCAAACAGGAGAAGCTGGCTACACCTTC,CASSQTGEAGYTF